Described below is a single T cell receptor beta chain sequence and its context. V was shortened by 7 bases and J by 1 base, with 13 bases between the two germline ends. The CDR3 covers 14 residues. The germline V gene has CDR1 MNHEY and CDR2 SVGAGI. This specimen belongs to a study of OX40 agonist ivuxolimab in advanced cancers. Sequencing was performed with immunoSEQ multiplex PCR; in TCRdb, only in-frame clones are kept and a portion is missing. The sample yields around 80,000 clones, approximately 88% seen once. The sequence was collected from an adult with an advanced solid tumor such as melanoma, head and neck, liver or kidney cancer. The starting material was CD4+ or CD8+ T cells sorted from blood, obtained in a trial of the OX40 agonist ivuxolimab. The rearrangement links TRBV6-5 to TRBJ2-5, with unresolved D. CDR3 sequence (DNA): TGTGCCAGCAAAGGGTCCCAACCCCAAGAGACCCAGTACTTC. Its translation is CASKGSQPQETQYF.